This TCR beta chain appears in the sequencing data of a study of T cells in Graves' hyperthyroidism and ophthalmopathy. TCR beta CDR3 region amplification was performed from RNA transcripts. The TCR CDR3 first-round RT-PCR relied on the HTBI primer set. MiXCR, applied by TCRdb to the multiplex PCR reads, yields one record per CDR3 protein. The table records about 600,000 distinct CDR3 sequences, 11% to 15% of them present only once. The sample holds many counts of this clonotype. CDR1 MNHEY and CDR2 SVGEGT come from the germline V gene. The CDR3 consists of 13 residues. The V and J ends lost 2 bases and 1 base respectively, with 5 bases between them.

This sequence originates from a woman between 18 and 29 years old with Graves' ophthalmopathy. Sequencing input: blood. The chain employs TRBV6-2 or TRBV6-3 and TRBJ1-1; D is unresolved. The CDR3 region has the DNA TGTGCCAGCAGTTACCGGTGGAACACTGAAGCTTTCTTT. Protein product: CASSYRWNTEAFF.